Listed below are T cell receptor beta chains from one sample, sequenced in a study of blood T cells in healthy people across ages. From the 5' RACE reads, TCRdb called clonotypes with MiXCR, one entry per CDR3 protein. The sample shows about 720,000 distinct CDR3 sequences, about 20% of them seen only once. The sequenced sample consisted of blood. Receptors originate from a man between 65 and 85 years old in good health. CDR3s include the opening cysteine and the closing phenylalanine or tryptophan. A D gene is named only where the DNA matches it firmly.

D: TRBD2
V: TRBV13
J: TRBJ2-5
CDR3: CASSLLPGGQYF

D: TRBD1
V: TRBV5-1
J: TRBJ2-7
CDR3: CASSQLQGTYEQYF

D: NA
V: TRBV3-1
J: TRBJ2-1
CDR3: CASSQGSAPHNEQFF

D: NA
V: TRBV5-1
J: NA
CDR3: CASSPWLGPRKSEQFF

D: NA
V: TRBV5-1
J: TRBJ2-4
CDR3: CASSFDGNIQYF

D: TRBD2
V: TRBV7-2
J: TRBJ2-1
CDR3: CASSLGLASYNEQFF

D: NA
V: TRBV9
J: TRBJ1-1
CDR3: CASSPQMGNTEAFF

D: NA
V: TRBV4-3
J: TRBJ1-5
CDR3: CASSASTASNQPQHF

D: NA
V: TRBV6-1
J: TRBJ1-1
CDR3: CASSPGPENTEAFF

D: NA
V: TRBV5-1
J: TRBJ1-4
CDR3: CASSLLGVSEKLFF

D: NA
V: TRBV20-1
J: TRBJ1-6
CDR3: CSARVPTYNSPLHF

D: NA
V: TRBV7-8
J: TRBJ2-1
CDR3: CASSSPPTEQFF

D: TRBD2
V: TRBV7-6
J: TRBJ2-1
CDR3: CASSLSAGRSLSYNEQFF

D: TRBD1
V: TRBV6-2/TRBV6-3
J: TRBJ2-1
CDR3: CASSQGAWAKFF

D: NA
V: TRBV7-9
J: TRBJ1-2
CDR3: CASSLADTPRSYTF

D: NA
V: TRBV10-1
J: TRBJ1-1
CDR3: CASSDNPRNTEAFF